This T cell receptor (beta chain) was found in a study of blood T cell repertoires in COVID-19. Study context: Samples of COVID-19 (acute and convalescent) were obtained from the United States, Italy and Spain. T cells, B-cell-depleted T cells, or PBMCs provided the cDNA or gDNA that served as material.

Repertoires were generated with immunoSEQ multiplex PCR, while TCRdb's copy carries only in-frame clones and drops some. Of more than 300,000 clones detected, just over 85% appear once; the ten largest clones hold about 10%. Each participant's cohort was designated according to participant-reported clinical history. Two consecutive negative NP/OP PCR tests, clearance, or resolved symptoms defined Cohort 3 recovery. The CDR3 extends over 17 amino acids. Germline lookup yields CDR1 MGHRA and CDR2 YSYEKL. V shed 0 bases and J 3 bases; nucleotides not matched to a gene: 9. This TCR was sampled from a young woman who had recovered from COVID-19. The rearrangement uses TRBV4-1 and TRBJ2-3, with 7 bases identical to TRBD2. The sequenced sample consisted of PBMCs or T cells enriched from blood (not recorded which). The CDR3 region is CASSQDRTAGSTDTQYF. For the CDR3, the DNA is TGCGCCAGCAGCCAAGATAGAACAGCGGGAAGTACAGATACGCAGTATTTT.